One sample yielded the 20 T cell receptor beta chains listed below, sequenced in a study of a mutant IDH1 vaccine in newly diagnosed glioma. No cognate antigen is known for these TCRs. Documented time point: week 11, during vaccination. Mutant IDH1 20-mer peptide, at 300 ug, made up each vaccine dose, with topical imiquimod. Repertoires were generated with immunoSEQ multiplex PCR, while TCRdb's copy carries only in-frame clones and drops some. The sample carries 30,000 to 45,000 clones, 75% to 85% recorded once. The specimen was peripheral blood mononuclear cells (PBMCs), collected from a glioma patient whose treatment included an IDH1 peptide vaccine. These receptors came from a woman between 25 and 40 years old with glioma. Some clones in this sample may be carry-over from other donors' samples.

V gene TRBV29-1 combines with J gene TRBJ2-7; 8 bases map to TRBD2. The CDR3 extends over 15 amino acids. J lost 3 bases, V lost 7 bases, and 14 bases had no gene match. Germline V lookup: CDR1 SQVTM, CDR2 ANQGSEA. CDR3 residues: CSARGAGGLGYEQYF. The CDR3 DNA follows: TGCAGCGCCCGGGGGGCGGGGGGTCTTGGCTACGAGCAGTACTTC.

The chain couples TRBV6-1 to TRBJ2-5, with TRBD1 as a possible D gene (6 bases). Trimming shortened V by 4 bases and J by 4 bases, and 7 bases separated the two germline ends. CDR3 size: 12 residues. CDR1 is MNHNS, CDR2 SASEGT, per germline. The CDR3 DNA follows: TGTGCCAGCAGTGTACAGGGAGAGACCCAGTACTTC. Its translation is CASSVQGETQYF.

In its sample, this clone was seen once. The CDR3 DNA follows: TGTGCCAGCAGCTTGCCGGAGGGCATTTACGAGCAGTACTTC. This translates into CASSLPEGIYEQYF. J is TRBJ2-7 and V is TRBV5-4; TRBD2 might be the D (6 bases). The V gene's germline CDR1 is SGHNT and CDR2 YYREEE (reference sequence). The CDR3 runs to 14 residues. With 1 base removed from V and 4 bases from J, the gap between germline ends came to 12 bases.

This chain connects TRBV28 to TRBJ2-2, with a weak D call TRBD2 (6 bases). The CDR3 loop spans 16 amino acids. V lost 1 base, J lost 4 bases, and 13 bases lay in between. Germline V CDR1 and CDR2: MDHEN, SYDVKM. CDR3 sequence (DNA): TGTGCCAGCAGTTTATATTCCGGGAGAAGCACCGGGGAGCTGTTTTTT. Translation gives CASSLYSGRSTGELFF. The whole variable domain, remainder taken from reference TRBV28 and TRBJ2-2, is DVKVTQSSRYLVKRTGEKVFLECVQDMDHENMFWYRQDPGLGLRLIYFSYDVKMKEKGDIPEGYSVSREKKERFSLILESASTNQTSMYLCASSLYSGRSTGELFFGEGSRLTVL.

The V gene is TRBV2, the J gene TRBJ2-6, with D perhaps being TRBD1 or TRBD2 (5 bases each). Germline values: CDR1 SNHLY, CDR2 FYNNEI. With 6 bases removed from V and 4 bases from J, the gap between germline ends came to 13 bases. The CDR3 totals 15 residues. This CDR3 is CASRTGAPGANVLTF. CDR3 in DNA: TGTGCCAGCAGAACCGGGGCCCCGGGGGCCAACGTCCTGACTTTC.

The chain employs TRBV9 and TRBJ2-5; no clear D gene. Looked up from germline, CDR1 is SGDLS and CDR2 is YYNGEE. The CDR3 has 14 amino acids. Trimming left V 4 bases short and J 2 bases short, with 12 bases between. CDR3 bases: TGTGCCAGCAGCATCACCCCAGAGCAAGAGACCCAGTACTTC. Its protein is CASSITPEQETQYF.

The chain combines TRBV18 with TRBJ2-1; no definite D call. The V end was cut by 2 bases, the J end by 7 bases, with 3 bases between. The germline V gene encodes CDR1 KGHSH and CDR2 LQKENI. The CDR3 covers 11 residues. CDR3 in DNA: TGTGCCAGCTCACCAAATAATGAGCAGTTCTTC. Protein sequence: CASSPNNEQFF.

The CDR3 loop is CASSPIQGLQYF. DNA for the CDR3: TGTGCCAGCAGTCCGATCCAGGGACTGCAGTACTTC. The chain links TRBV27 to TRBJ2-5; possibly TRBD2 for D (6 bases). V was pared by 5 bases and J by 11 bases, with 15 bases between. This CDR3 has 12 amino acids. The germline V gene encodes CDR1 MNHEY and CDR2 SMNVEV (reference sequence).

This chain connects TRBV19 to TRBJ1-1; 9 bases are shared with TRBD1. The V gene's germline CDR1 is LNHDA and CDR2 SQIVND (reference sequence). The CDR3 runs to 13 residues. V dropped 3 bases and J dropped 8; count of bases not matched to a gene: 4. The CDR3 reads CASSILTGGEAFF. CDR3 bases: TGTGCCAGTAGTATCTTGACAGGGGGGGAAGCTTTCTTT.

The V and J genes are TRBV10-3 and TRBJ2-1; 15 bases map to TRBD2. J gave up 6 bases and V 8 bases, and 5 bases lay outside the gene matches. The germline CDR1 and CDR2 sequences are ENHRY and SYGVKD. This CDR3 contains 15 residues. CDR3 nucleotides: TGTGCCATCGGAGGACTAGCGGGGGGGGCCAATGAGCAGTTCTTC. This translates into CAIGGLAGGANEQFF.

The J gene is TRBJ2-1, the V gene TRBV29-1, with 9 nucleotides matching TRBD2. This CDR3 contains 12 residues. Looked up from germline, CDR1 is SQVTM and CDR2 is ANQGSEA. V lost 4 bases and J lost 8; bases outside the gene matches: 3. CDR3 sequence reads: CSVGLAVHEQFF. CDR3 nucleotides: TGCAGCGTTGGACTAGCGGTCCATGAGCAGTTCTTC.

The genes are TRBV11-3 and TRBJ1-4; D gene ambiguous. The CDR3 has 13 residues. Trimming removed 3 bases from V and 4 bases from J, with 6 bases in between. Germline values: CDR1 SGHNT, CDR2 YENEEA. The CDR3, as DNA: TGTGCCAGCAGCTTCAGAGTTAATGAAAAACTGTTTTTT. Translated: CASSFRVNEKLFF.

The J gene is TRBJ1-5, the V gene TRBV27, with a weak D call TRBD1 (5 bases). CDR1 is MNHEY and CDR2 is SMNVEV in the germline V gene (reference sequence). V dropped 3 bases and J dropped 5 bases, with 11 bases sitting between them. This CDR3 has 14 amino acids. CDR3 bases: TGTGCCAGCAGTTTTGGGGGGTTCGATCAGCCCCAGCATTTT. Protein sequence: CASSFGGFDQPQHF.

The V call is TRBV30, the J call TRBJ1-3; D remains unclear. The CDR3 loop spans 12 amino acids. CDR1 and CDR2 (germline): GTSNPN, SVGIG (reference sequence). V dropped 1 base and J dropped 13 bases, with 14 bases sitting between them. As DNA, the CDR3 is TGTGCCTGGAGTGAGTCGCTTGGCTATATATATTTT. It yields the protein CAWSESLGYIYF.

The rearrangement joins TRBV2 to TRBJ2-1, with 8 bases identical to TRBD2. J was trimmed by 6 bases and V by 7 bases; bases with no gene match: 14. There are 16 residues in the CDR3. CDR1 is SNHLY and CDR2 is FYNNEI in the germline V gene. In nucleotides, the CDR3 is TGTGCCAGCACCCGAGGCACTAGCGGCGCCCGCAATGAGCAGTTCTTC. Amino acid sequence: CASTRGTSGARNEQFF.

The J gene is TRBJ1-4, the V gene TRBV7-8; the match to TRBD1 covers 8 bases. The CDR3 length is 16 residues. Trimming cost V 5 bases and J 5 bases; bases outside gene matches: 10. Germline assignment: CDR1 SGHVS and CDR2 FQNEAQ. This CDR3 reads CASSHSAQGANEKLFF. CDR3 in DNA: TGTGCCAGCAGCCACTCTGCGCAGGGGGCAAATGAAAAACTGTTTTTT. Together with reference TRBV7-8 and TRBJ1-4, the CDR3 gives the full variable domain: GAGVSQSPRYKVAKRGQDVALRCDPISGHVSLFWYQQALGQGPEFLTYFQNEAQLDKSGLPSDRFFAERPEGSVSTLKIQRTQQEDSAVYLCASSHSAQGANEKLFFGSGTQLSVL.

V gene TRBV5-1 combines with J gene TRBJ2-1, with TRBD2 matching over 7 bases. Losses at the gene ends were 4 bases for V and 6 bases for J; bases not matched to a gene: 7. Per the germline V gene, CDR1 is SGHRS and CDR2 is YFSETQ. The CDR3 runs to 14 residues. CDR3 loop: CASSPRAGANEQFF. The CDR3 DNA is TGCGCCAGCAGCCCCCGGGCGGGAGCCAATGAGCAGTTCTTC.

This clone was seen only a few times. The CDR3 loop reads CSVEDHGAQYEAFF. The CDR3 DNA reads TGCAGCGTTGAAGATCATGGGGCCCAATATGAAGCTTTCTTT. This sequence joins TRBV29-1 and TRBJ1-1; D is perhaps TRBD1 (5 bases). Germline V gene sequence: CDR1 SQVTM, CDR2 ANQGSEA. The CDR3 runs to 14 residues. V lost 0 bases and J lost 7, with 15 bases in between.

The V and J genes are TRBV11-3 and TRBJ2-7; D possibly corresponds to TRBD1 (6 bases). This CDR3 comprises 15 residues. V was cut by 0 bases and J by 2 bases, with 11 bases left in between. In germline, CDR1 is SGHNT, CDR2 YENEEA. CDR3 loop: CASSLDGTGPYEQYF. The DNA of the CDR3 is TGTGCCAGCAGCTTAGACGGAACAGGGCCCTACGAGCAGTACTTC.

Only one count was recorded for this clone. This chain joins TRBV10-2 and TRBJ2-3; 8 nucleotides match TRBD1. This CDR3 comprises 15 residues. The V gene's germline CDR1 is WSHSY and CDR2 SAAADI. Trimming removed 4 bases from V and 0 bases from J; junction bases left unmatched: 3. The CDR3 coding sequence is TGCGCCAGCAGTGTAACAGGGGGGAGCACAGATACGCAGTATTTT. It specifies CASSVTGGSTDTQYF.